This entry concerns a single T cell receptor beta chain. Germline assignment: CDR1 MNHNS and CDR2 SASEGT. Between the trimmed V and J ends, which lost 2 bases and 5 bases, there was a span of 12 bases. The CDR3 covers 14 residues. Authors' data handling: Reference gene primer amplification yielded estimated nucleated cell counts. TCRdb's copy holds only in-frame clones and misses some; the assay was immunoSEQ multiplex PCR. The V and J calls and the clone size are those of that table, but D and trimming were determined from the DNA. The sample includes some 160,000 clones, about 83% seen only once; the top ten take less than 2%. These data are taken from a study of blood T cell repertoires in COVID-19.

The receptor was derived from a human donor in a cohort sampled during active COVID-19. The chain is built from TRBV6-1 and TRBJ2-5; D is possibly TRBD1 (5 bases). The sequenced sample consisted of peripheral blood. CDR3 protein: CASSERGKGETQYF. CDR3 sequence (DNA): TGTGCCAGCAGTGAAAGGGGTAAGGGCGAGACCCAGTACTTC.